This TCR beta chain was identified during a study of T cell repertoires in cytomegalovirus infection. Study information: Based on public TCR beta signatures, there were indications of CMV infection and of a matching HLA type. Regarding the study as a whole: The cumulative frequency of public TCR beta families identified carriers of CMV plus the relevant HLA. Across the ex vivo response, the dominant clonotypes were HLA-C-restricted CMV-specific TCR beta clonotypes.

TCRdb called the reads again in MiXCR, with one record for every CDR3 protein. The repertoire holds 510,000 or so distinct CDR3 sequences, with more than 20% as singletons. In this sample, this clonotype turned up a few times. Antigen unknown. Sequenced input: PBMCs. The sequence was obtained from a human donor in good health (CMV status not recorded). Some clones in this sample may be carry-over from other donors' samples.

CDR3 DNA sequence: TGTGCCAGCAGTAACCAGGGGGGGGAGCTGTTTTTT. Residues: CASSNQGGELFF. The V call is TRBV12-3 or TRBV12-4, the J call TRBJ2-2; D might be TRBD1 (6 bases). The CDR3 length is 12 residues. The V end lost 5 bases, the J end lost 8 bases, and 9 bases lay between the germline ends.